This T cell receptor beta chain was sequenced for a study of blood T cell repertoires in COVID-19 (dated by TCRdb to the early 2020s). As for the study more broadly: Samples covering the acute and convalescent phases of COVID-19 were provided by collaborators in the United States, Italy and Spain. The repertoires were released in a freely available public database intended as a resource for research on the immune response to SARS-CoV-2. The material from the prospective study consisted of cDNA or gDNA derived from T cells, B-cell-depleted T cells, or PBMCs. Where HLA class I and class II types were available, the types were taken from metadata supplied by the sample provider, not from assay-based typing. The samples were drawn from two sources: the first 160 participants of the ongoing ImmuneRACE study, and 1,254 subjects contributed by 6 global collaborators. Sample metadata almost always included a de-identified subject ID, COVID-19 status, age in years and sex. The dataset comprised deeply sampled blood TCRbeta repertoires from subjects exposed to, actively infected with, or recovered from COVID-19.

The immunoSEQ Assay, a bias-controlled multiplex PCR, was used to amplify TCRbeta CDR3 regions from genomic DNA. In the authors' own workflow: Nucleated cell counts per sample were estimated from amplification of reference gene primers within the assay. Sequence reads were collapsed and filtered to measure the absolute abundance of every unique TCRbeta CDR3 rearrangement. For each sample, productive Simpson clonality was calculated by taking the square root of Simpson's diversity index across productive rearrangements. TCRdb stores this immuneACCESS table with in-frame sequences only. Part of the clones is absent; in the studies checked, under half of the shortfall reflects unresolved V genes, and no reason is known for the rest. The V and J calls and clone size are taken from that table; D and trimming were inferred from the DNA. Recorded for this sample are 45,000 to 65,000 clones; about 91% of them occurred a single time. The ten largest make up nearly 5% of the sample.

According to the germline V gene, CDR1 reads MNHNS and CDR2 reads SASEGT. Trimming takes 4 bases from V and 1 base from J, and the germline ends sit 17 bases apart. Taken from cysteine to phenylalanine, the CDR3 has 16 residues. Solely the CDR3 DNA is kept, with 48 bases framed from the first base. Whole blood was collected in K2EDTA tubes by collaborating institutions according to the institutions' own protocols. For TCRbeta analysis, collaborator samples were shipped as frozen whole blood, as isolated PBMCs, or as DNA extracted from either sample type. On this clone itself: This clone's antigen is unknown. No clone much larger than this one lies a single base away; base qualities are absent.

Broad study findings and their caveats: The quantity of clinical and demographic metadata differed by source and by participant and was supplied without curation.

The TCR originated in a man in his sixties with active COVID-19. This sequence uses TRBV6-1 and TRBJ2-7, and the D gene may be TRBD1, 6 bases matching. Sequenced sample: peripheral blood. The CDR3 protein: CASSARDTTISYEQYF. In nucleotide form, the sequence is TGTGCCAGCAGTGCTCGGGACACAACTATATCCTACGAGCAGTACTTC.